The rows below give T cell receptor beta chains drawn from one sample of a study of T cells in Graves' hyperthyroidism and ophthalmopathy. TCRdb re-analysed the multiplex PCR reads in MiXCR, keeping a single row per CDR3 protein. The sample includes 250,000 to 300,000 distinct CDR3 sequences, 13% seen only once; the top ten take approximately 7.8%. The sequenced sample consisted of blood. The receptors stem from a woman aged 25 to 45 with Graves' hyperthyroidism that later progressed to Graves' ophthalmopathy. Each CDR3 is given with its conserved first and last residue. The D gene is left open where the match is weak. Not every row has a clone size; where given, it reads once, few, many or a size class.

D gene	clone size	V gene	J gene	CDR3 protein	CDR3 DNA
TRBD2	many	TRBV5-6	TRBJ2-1	CASSLFGLAGQFF	TGTGCCAGCAGCTTGTTCGGACTAGCGGGTCAGTTCTTC
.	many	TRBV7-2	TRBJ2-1	CASSLNGWDEQFF	TGTGCCAGCAGCTTAAACGGCTGGGATGAGCAGTTCTTC
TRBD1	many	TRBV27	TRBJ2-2	CASTLQGQNYGELFF	TGTGCCAGCACCCTTCAGGGACAGAACTACGGGGAGCTGTTTTTT
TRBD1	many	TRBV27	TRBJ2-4	CASSLGDSKNIQYF	TGTGCCAGCAGTTTAGGGGACAGCAAAAACATTCAGTACTTC
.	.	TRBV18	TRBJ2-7	CASSPAGQPSEQYF	TGTGCCAGCAGCCCTGCCGGCCAGCCTAGCGAGCAGTACTTC
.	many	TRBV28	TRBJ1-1	CASSQDQGLGNTEAFF	TGTGCCAGCAGTCAAGACCAGGGGCTTGGGAACACTGAAGCTTTCTTT
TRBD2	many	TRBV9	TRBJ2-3	CASSVGAGSGRTDTQYF	TGTGCCAGCAGCGTAGGGGCCGGTAGCGGGAGAACAGATACGCAGTATTTT
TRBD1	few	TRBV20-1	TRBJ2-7	CSARGDSHYEQYF	TGCAGTGCTAGGGGGGACAGCCACTACGAGCAGTACTTC
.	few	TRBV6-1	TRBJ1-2	CASSGLRRGEGGYTF	TGTGCCAGCAGTGGCCTACGCCGGGGTGAGGGTGGCTACACCTTC
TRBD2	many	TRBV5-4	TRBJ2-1	CASSLAAGGPWDEQFF	TGTGCCAGCAGCTTGGCGGCGGGAGGGCCATGGGATGAGCAGTTCTTC
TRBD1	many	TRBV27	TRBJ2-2	CASSVNTGTGYGELFF	TGTGCCAGCAGTGTGAACACCGGGACAGGGTACGGGGAGCTGTTTTTT
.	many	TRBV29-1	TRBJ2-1	CSVFRPDYNEQFF	TGCAGCGTTTTCAGGCCCGACTACAATGAGCAGTTCTTC
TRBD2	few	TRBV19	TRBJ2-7	CASSTPGLGYEQYF	TGTGCCAGTAGTACCCCGGGACTAGGGTACGAGCAGTACTTC
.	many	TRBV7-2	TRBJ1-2	CASSLKGSNYGYTF	TGTGCCAGCAGCTTAAAGGGAAGCAACTATGGCTACACCTTC
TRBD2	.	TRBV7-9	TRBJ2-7	CASSEVATSWYEQYF	TGTGCCAGCAGCGAAGTCGCGACTAGCTGGTACGAGCAGTACTTC
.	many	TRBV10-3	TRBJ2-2	CAINEGLHTGELFF	TGTGCCATCAACGAAGGACTTCACACCGGGGAGCTGTTTTTT